The TCR beta chain under discussion was sequenced for a study of patients and donors after allogeneic stem cell transplantation. This clonotype appeared once. TCRdb independently ran MiXCR on the RT-PCR reads; one entry per CDR3 protein. This table holds over 150,000 distinct CDR3 sequences, roughly 40% found once. The length of the CDR3 is 13 residues. CDR1 SQVTM and CDR2 ANQGSEA come from the germline V gene. Between the trimmed V and J ends, which lost 7 bases and 5 bases, there was a span of 15 bases. This chain connects TRBV29-1 to TRBJ2-1, with a tentative D call TRBD2 (6 bases). Source material: blood, either unsorted or a sorted T cell fraction (not recorded which). The source of this sequence is a human donor who was either an allogeneic HSCT recipient or a stem cell or donor lymphocyte infusion donor (not recorded which). It is not recorded whose cells these are; they may come from a transplant donor. The CDR3 sequence: CSAPDWTNNEQFF. CDR3 nucleotide sequence: TGCAGCGCCCCGGACTGGACTAACAATGAGCAGTTCTTC.